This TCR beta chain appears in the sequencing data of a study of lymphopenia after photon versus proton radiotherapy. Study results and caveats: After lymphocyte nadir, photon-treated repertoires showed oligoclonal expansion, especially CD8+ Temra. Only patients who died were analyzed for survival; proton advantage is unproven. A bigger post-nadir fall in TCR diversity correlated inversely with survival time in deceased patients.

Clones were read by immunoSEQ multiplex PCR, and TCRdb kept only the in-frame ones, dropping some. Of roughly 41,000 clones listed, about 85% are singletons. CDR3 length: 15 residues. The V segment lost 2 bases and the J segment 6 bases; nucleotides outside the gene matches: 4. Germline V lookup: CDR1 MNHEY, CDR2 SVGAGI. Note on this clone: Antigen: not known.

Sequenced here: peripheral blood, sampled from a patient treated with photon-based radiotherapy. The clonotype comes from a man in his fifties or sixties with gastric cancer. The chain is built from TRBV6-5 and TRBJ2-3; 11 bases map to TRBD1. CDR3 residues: CASSYRGQGVDTQYF. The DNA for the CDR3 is TGTGCCAGCAGTTACAGGGGACAGGGGGTTGATACGCAGTATTTT.